The present T cell receptor (beta chain) was sequenced within a study of T-cell memory formation after mild COVID-19. The 5'RACE method, run with constant-segment primers, produced TCR alpha and TCR beta cDNA libraries (carrying sample barcodes and UMIs). TCRdb reprocessed the 5' RACE reads via MiXCR and lists one record per CDR3 protein. The top ten clones hold roughly 24% of a sample with more than 110,000 distinct CDR3 sequences, under 30% of them seen once. General study results and limits: Later expanders leaned toward CD4+, whereas clones contracting from day 15 to 85 were balanced CD4/CD8. Cross-reactive memory appears to have joined, as suggested by some responding clones showing up in pre-infection memory.

There are 17 residues in the CDR3. The junction had 13 bases not matched to a gene; V was cut back by 5 bases and J by 4 bases. This clonotype has only a few counts. Its antigen is not known. The sample comprised PBMCs or a T cell subset sorted from them (not recorded which). This chain links TRBV12-3 or TRBV12-4 with TRBJ2-7, with 11 bases aligning to TRBD2. This clonotype was sampled from an adult woman who had mild COVID-19 (a few samples of this study predate the infection). Cell type and time point are not known. CDR3 in amino acids: CASSPPPGTSGIYEQYF. In DNA, the CDR3 is TGTGCCAGCAGTCCCCCTCCGGGGACTAGCGGAATTTACGAGCAGTACTTC.